What follows describes a single T cell receptor (beta chain). The specificity of this receptor is unknown. The sample holds no much larger clone one base away, and base qualities are not on file. V is cut by 3 bases and J by 1 base, and the space between the germline ends is 12 bases. Its CDR3 holds 15 amino acids, cysteine through phenylalanine. Here the CDR3 DNA is all that survives: 45 bases in frame from base 1. From a lookup of the germline V gene, CDR1 and CDR2 are KGHSH and LQKENI. The immunoSEQ Assay, a bias-controlled multiplex PCR, was used to amplify TCRbeta CDR3 regions from genomic DNA. The study's processing was this. The number of nucleated cells in each sample was estimated from the amplification of reference gene primers within the assay. To quantify the absolute abundance of each unique TCRbeta CDR3 rearrangement, sequence reads were collapsed and filtered. For each sample, productive Simpson clonality was calculated as the square root of Simpson's diversity index over productive rearrangements. TCRdb carries this immuneACCESS record with in-frame sequences only. Its versions omit some clonotypes, under half of them owing to an unresolved V gene in the studies checked, with the rest unexplained. V and J calls and clone size are copied from that table; D and trimming were computed from the DNA. The sample table records over 40,000 clones; around 83% of these occur just once. About 2.5% of the sample lies in the top ten.

This specimen comes from a study of blood T cell repertoires in COVID-19 (dated by TCRdb to about 2020). About the study as a whole: Samples covering the acute and convalescent phases of COVID-19 were provided by collaborators in the United States, Italy and Spain. The material from the prospective study consisted of cDNA or gDNA derived from T cells, B-cell-depleted T cells, or PBMCs. Samples came from the ongoing ImmuneRACE study (first 160 participants) plus 1,254 subjects from 6 global collaborators. The repertoires were released in a freely available public database intended as a resource for research on the immune response to SARS-CoV-2. Sample metadata almost always included a de-identified subject ID, COVID-19 status, age in years and sex. HLA class I and class II types, where available, came from metadata supplied by the sample provider rather than from assay-based typing. Deeply sampled blood TCRbeta repertoires from subjects exposed to, actively infected with, or recovered from COVID-19 were included in the dataset. What the authors observed across the whole study: The amount of clinical and demographic metadata varied by source and participant and was provided uncurated.

Whole blood was collected in K2EDTA tubes by collaborating institutions according to the institutions' own protocols. For TCRbeta analysis, collaborators shipped samples as frozen whole blood, isolated PBMCs, or DNA extracted from either of those sample types. This clonotype was sampled from a woman aged 55-70 years with acute or convalescent COVID-19. The sample comprised peripheral blood. Here the chain combines TRBV18 and TRBJ1-2; the D gene cannot be named for sure. The CDR3 in this case is CASSPAVIFNYGYTF. The nucleotide sequence reads as follows: TGTGCCAGCTCACCGGCGGTTATTTTTAACTATGGCTACACCTTC.